The clone carrying this TCR beta chain has more than one count but fewer than ten. What it binds is not known. This specimen belongs to a study of glioma-infiltrating T cells. TCR alpha and beta CDR3 regions were amplified from RNA using iRepertoire nested multiplex PCR. For one-step reverse transcription and amplification, about 85-400 ng of tissue mRNA or PBMC total RNA was used. From the multiplex PCR reads, TCRdb called clonotypes with MiXCR, one entry per CDR3 protein. The profile shows around 120,000 distinct CDR3 sequences, more than 20% of them singletons. Notes on the study in general: CDR3 overlap between tissue and blood was very small. Gliomas, especially low-grade, showed above-expected tissue-blood divergence; non-neoplastic patients showed below.

The sample consisted of glioma tissue, nonneoplastic brain tissue, or PBMCs (not recorded which). The origin of this receptor is a human donor with low-grade glioma or glioblastoma, undergoing nonglioma brain surgery, or in good health (not recorded which).

In DNA, the CDR3 is TGTGCCAGCAGCCCCCGACGGGCTTCAGATACGCAGTATTTT. Translated: CASSPRRASDTQYF. The chain carries TRBV3-1 and TRBJ2-3; D gene unclear. In germline, CDR1 is LGHDT, CDR2 YNNKEL (reference sequence). The CDR3 is made up of 14 amino acids. Trimming took 4 bases from V and 4 from J, leaving 12 bases between them.